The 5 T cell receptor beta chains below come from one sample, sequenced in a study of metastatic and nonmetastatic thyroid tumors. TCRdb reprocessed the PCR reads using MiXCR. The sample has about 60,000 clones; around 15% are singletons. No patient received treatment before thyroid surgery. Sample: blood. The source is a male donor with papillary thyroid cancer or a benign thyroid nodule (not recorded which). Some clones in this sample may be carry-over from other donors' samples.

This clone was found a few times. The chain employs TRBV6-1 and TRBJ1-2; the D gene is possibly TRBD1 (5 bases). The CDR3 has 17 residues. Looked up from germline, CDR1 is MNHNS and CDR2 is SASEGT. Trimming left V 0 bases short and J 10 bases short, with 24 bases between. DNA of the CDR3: TGTGCCAGCAGTGAAGCGCTGGGGGATGCACTAGACTATTTCTACACCTTC. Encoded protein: CASSEALGDALDYFYTF.

CDR3 nucleotide sequence: TGTGCCAGCACCCGGCGCAGGGGGCACAATGAGCAGTTCTTC. It translates to CASTRRRGHNEQFF. This sequence joins TRBV6-1 and TRBJ2-1; 8 bases map to TRBD1. The CDR3 is 14 amino acids. Trimming cost V 7 bases and J 5 bases; bases outside gene matches: 7. CDR1 is MNHNS, CDR2 SASEGT, per germline.

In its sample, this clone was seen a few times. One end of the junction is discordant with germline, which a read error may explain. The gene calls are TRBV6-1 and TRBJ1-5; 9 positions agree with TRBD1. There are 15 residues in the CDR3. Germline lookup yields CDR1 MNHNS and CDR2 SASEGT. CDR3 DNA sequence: TGTGCCAGCAGACCGGGACAGGGATCAAGTCAGCACCAGCATTTT. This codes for CASRPGQGSSQHQHF.

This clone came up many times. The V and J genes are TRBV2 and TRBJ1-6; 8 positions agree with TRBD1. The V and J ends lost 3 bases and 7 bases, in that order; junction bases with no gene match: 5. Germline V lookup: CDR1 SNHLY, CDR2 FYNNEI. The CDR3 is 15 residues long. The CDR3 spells CASSEDRALNSPLHF. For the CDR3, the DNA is TGTGCCAGCAGTGAGGACAGGGCCCTAAATTCACCCCTCCACTTT. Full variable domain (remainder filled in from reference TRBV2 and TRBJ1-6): EPEVTQTPSHQVTQMGQEVILRCVPISNHLYFYWYRQILGQKVEFLVSFYNNEISEKSEIFDDQFSVERPDGSNFTLKIRSTKLEDSAMYFCASSEDRALNSPLHFGNGTRLTVT.

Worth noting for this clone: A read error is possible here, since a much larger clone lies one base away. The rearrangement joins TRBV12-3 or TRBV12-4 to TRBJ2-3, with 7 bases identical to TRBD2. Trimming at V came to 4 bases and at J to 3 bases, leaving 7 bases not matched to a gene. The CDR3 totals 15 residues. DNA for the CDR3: TGTGCCAGCAGTTCCGTGGGACTAAGAACAGATACGCAGTATTTT. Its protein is CASSSVGLRTDTQYF.